Below are 16 T cell receptor beta chains sequenced from a single sample in a study of T-cell memory formation after mild COVID-19 (dated by TCRdb to the early 2020s). The library relied on 5' RACE. TCRdb names Illumina NovaSeq 6000 as the instrument used. TCRdb reprocessed the public reads (quality trimming at Q25 with fastp, clone calling with MiXCR) and kept in-frame beta chains. Rows are unified per CDR3 protein, each entry keeping the most common DNA and genes. The sample records approximately 340,000 distinct CDR3 sequences, less than 20% of which are singletons. More than 20% of the sample goes to the ten largest clones. Sequences were obtained from PBMCs or a T cell subset sorted from them (not recorded which). Every receptor here comes from a man aged 18 to 30 who had mild COVID-19 (a few samples of this study predate the infection). The sample titles of this study are shuffled in the database, so cell type and time point are left out; the donor was told from shared clones.

V usage is TRBV19 and J usage is TRBJ2-1, with 9 nucleotides matching TRBD1. The CDR3 extends over 13 amino acids. Germline CDR1 and CDR2: LNHDA and SQIVND (reference sequence). The ends lost 0 bases at V and 14 bases at J; junction bases unmatched: 5. The CDR3 DNA sequence: TGTGCCAGTAGTATAGACTCCGGGACAGGGAAGTTCTTC. Translation: CASSIDSGTGKFF.

J is TRBJ1-2 and V is TRBV7-9; no clear D. The V gene's germline CDR1 is SEHNR and CDR2 FQNEAQ (reference sequence). Trimming left V 7 bases short and J 3 bases short, with 27 bases between. CDR3 length: 18 residues. CDR3 sequence (DNA): TGTGCCAGCAATCCCACCCGGGTGGCCATCTTGGTTCACTATGGCTACACCTTC. This encodes CASNPTRVAILVHYGYTF.

This clonotype was observed a few times. The rearrangement links TRBV20-1 to TRBJ2-3; the D is unclear. The CDR3 extends over 15 amino acids. CDR1 and CDR2 from the germline V gene are DFQATT and SNEGSKA (reference sequence). The V and J ends lost 0 bases and 2 bases respectively, with 12 bases between them. The CDR3 is CSAREWRRNTDTQYF. In DNA form, the CDR3 reads TGCAGTGCTAGAGAATGGCGGAGAAACACAGATACGCAGTATTTT.

This clonotype was observed a few times. At one end the junction does not follow the germline gene, possibly because of a read error. The chain carries TRBV28 and TRBJ1-5, with D possibly being TRBD1 (5 bases). Germline V gene sequence: CDR1 MDHEN, CDR2 SYDVKM. The CDR3 is made up of 15 amino acids. The DNA for the CDR3 is TGTGCCAGCAGTTTAGGTCATCGGGACCTCAAGAAGAAGGTTTTT. It specifies CASSLGHRDLKKKVF.

The genes are TRBV29-1 and TRBJ2-7, with D maybe TRBD1 (5 bases). Germline values: CDR1 SQVTM, CDR2 ANQGSEA. The CDR3 has 13 amino acids. V was pared by 4 bases and J by 0 bases, with 10 bases between. CDR3 residues: CSVVRGNSYEQYF. The DNA for the CDR3 is TGCAGCGTTGTAAGGGGTAACTCCTACGAGCAGTACTTC.

V usage is TRBV11-2 and J usage is TRBJ2-2; 13 bases map to TRBD2. J gave up 8 bases and V 4 bases, and 7 bases lay outside the gene matches. Looked up from germline, CDR1 is SGHAT and CDR2 is FQNNGV. The CDR3 is 16 amino acids. The CDR3 here is CASSWGLAGIRGELFF. The CDR3 DNA sequence: TGTGCCAGCAGCTGGGGACTAGCGGGGATACGGGGGGAGCTGTTTTTT.

The chain combines TRBV7-9 with TRBJ1-1; D is undetermined. This CDR3 is built from 14 residues. In germline, CDR1 is SEHNR, CDR2 FQNEAQ (reference sequence). The V gene lost 3 bases and the J gene lost 0 bases, with 8 bases spanning the gap. CDR3 loop: CASSFTALNTEAFF. CDR3 in DNA: TGTGCCAGCAGCTTCACAGCCCTGAACACTGAAGCTTTCTTT. Supplemented by reference TRBV7-9 and TRBJ1-1, the full variable domain reads DTGVSQNPRHKITKRGQNVTFRCDPISEHNRLYWYRQTLGQGPEFLTYFQNEAQLEKSRLLSDRFSAERPKGSFSTLEIQRTEQGDSAMYLCASSFTALNTEAFFGQGTRLTVV.

This clonotype has at least ten counts. The V and J genes are TRBV27 and TRBJ2-3, with D possibly being TRBD1 (6 bases). Germline V gene data show CDR1 as MNHEY and CDR2 as SMNVEV (reference sequence). The CDR3 is 13 residues long. The V and J ends lost 2 bases and 3 bases respectively, with 6 bases between them. The CDR3 spells CASSLDRTDTQYF. The DNA for the CDR3 is TGTGCCAGCAGTTTAGACAGGACAGATACGCAGTATTTT.

This clonotype showed up just a few times. This rearrangement joins TRBV9 to TRBJ2-5; 8 positions match TRBD2. This CDR3 region has 16 residues. CDR1 and CDR2 from the germline V gene are SGDLS and YYNGEE. The ends lost 6 bases at V and 1 base at J; junction bases unmatched: 11. The CDR3 DNA is TGTGCCAGCACCCTAGGGCGGGGGGAACTCCAAGAGACCCAGTACTTC. Its protein is CASTLGRGELQETQYF.

This clonotype was seen a few times. The chain couples TRBV7-2 to TRBJ1-1, with D hard to call. V shed 4 bases and J shed 6 bases, with 9 bases lying between them. CDR3 length: 12 residues. In germline, CDR1 is SGHTA, CDR2 FQGNSA. The CDR3 nucleotides are TGTGCCAGCAGCTCCGTGTTCGCTGAAGCTTTCTTT. Amino acids: CASSSVFAEAFF.

A few counts support this clonotype. The chain is built from TRBV7-9 and TRBJ2-1; 12 bases line up with TRBD2. This CDR3 is 15 amino acids long. CDR1 and CDR2 from the germline V gene are SEHNR and FQNEAQ (reference sequence). With 4 bases clipped from V and 9 bases from J, the junction kept 7 bases outside the gene matches. The CDR3 DNA reads TGTGCCAGCAGCTCTTGGACTAGCGGGGACGGTGAGCAGTTCTTC. It is translated as CASSSWTSGDGEQFF.

This clonotype was counted ten times or more. The rearrangement links TRBV5-1 to TRBJ2-1, with TRBD2 identical over 9 bases. Germline V gives CDR1 SGHRS, CDR2 YFSETQ. Unmatched junction bases numbered 10, after V lost 5 bases and J lost 7 bases. This CDR3 contains 15 residues. This CDR3 reads CASRASGGPTNEQFF. The DNA for the CDR3 is TGCGCCAGCAGGGCGAGCGGGGGGCCAACGAATGAGCAGTTCTTC.

The chain employs TRBV3-1 and TRBJ2-5, with unresolved D. There are 13 residues in the CDR3. Trimming took 2 bases from V and 2 from J, leaving 6 bases between them. Looked up from germline, CDR1 is LGHDT and CDR2 is YNNKEL (reference sequence). The CDR3 here is CASSQSRQETQYF. In nucleotides, the CDR3 is TGTGCCAGCAGCCAAAGCAGACAAGAGACCCAGTACTTC.

This rearrangement joins TRBV5-1 to TRBJ2-3; tentative D call: TRBD1 (6 bases). This CDR3 spans 14 amino acids. V was pared by 2 bases and J by 2 bases, with 9 bases between. Per the germline V gene, CDR1 is SGHRS and CDR2 is YFSETQ. The CDR3 sequence is CASSFGQPTDTQYF. CDR3 DNA: TGCGCCAGCAGCTTCGGACAGCCCACAGATACGCAGTATTTT.

The table lists this clonotype with many counts. The CDR3 sequence: CASSEWIAVRSYEQYV. The CDR3 region has the DNA TGTGCCAGCAGTGAATGGATAGCCGTAAGGTCGTACGAGCAGTACGTC. J is TRBJ2-7 and V is TRBV25-1; D is unclear. V was shortened by 1 base and J by 4 bases, with 17 bases between the two germline ends. The CDR3 extends over 16 amino acids. CDR1 MGHDK and CDR2 SYGVNS come from the germline V gene.

V usage is TRBV18 and J usage is TRBJ2-3; D unresolved. This CDR3 has 12 residues. Trimming took 5 bases from V and 6 from J, leaving 9 bases between them. CDR1 is KGHSH and CDR2 is LQKENI in the germline V gene. The CDR3 nucleotides are TGTGCCAGCTCAACAGCTCGGGATACGCAGTATTTT. Its translation is CASSTARDTQYF.